This T cell receptor beta chain originates from a study of beta chain features in type 1 diabetes. V lost 3 bases and J lost 2; bases outside the gene matches: 4. CDR1 and CDR2 from the germline V gene are SGHDT and YYEEEE. The CDR3 is 14 amino acids. Regarding this clone: The antigen is not known.

Notes on the study in general: Among patients with Type 1 diabetes, TCRB CDR3s were moderately but significantly shorter in every one of the four CD4+ subsets. Overrepresentation of cells with high TCR expression could result from cDNA sequencing.

The authors reverse transcribed all of the isolated RNA, so sequencing captured expressed TCRB transcripts. The assay was immunoSEQ multiplex PCR, and TCRdb's table has in-frame clones only and misses some. The table shows over 40,000 clones, with around 50% occurring only once. Averaging roughly 100 mL, one heparinised blood draw was given by each donor. Stem cell-like memory, regulatory, central memory and naive CD4+ cells were sorted via CD45RO/CCR7/CD25/CD127/CD95/CD27. The sample taken for sequencing was Tregs from blood. The genes are TRBV5-6 and TRBJ2-5, with 7 bases that match TRBD2. The receptor's source is a woman between 18 and 29 years old in good health. In DNA, the CDR3 is TGTGCCAGCAGCTCAGTACTAGCGCAAGAGACCCAGTACTTC. Residues: CASSSVLAQETQYF.